One TCR beta chain is described in this entry. Its antigen target is currently unknown. The record has no base qualities; no much larger clone is one base away. This entry belongs to a study of T-cell reconstitution after alpha-beta-depleted transplantation in children (dated by TCRdb to 2015 to 2016). About the investigation overall: Using TCR repertoire profiling, the study followed T-cell immune reconstitution in a quantitative way in children after TCRalphabeta/CD19-depleted allogeneic hematopoietic cell transplantation.

Library method: PCR. The reads were generated on an Illumina HiSeq 2500. TCR libraries were prepared with molecular barcoding, using unique molecular identifiers to normalize TCRbeta repertoire quantification. TCRdb reran the public reads through fastp at Q25 and MiXCR, keeping productive beta chains. Rows are unified per CDR3 protein, each entry keeping the most common DNA and genes. The sample table lists some 640,000 distinct CDR3 sequences, 16% of them with a count of one. Of the sample, approximately 1% falls within the top ten clones. The CDR3 goes from the cysteine to the phenylalanine over 15 residues. CDR3 DNA only is kept here, 45 bases in frame from base 1. Here V drops 4 bases and J drops 3 bases, and the junction holds 6 bases not matched to any gene. The germline V gene (reference sequence) gives CDR1 as LNHNV and CDR2 as YYDKDF.

The TCR comes from a human donor who donated a stem cell graft to a child with acute myeloid leukemia. The V and J segments used are TRBV15 and TRBJ2-3, and TRBD2 aligns with 8 junction nucleotides. Material: PBMCs from the stem cell graft donor, obtained from the stem cell graft. In nucleotides, the sequence is TGTGCCACCAGCATGTGGCGGGGGGCAACAGATACGCAGTATTTT. Its amino acids are CATSMWRGATDTQYF.